This T cell receptor (beta chain) was recorded in a study of T cell changes during pregnancy in multiple sclerosis. The table came from immunoSEQ multiplex PCR; TCRdb's copy has only in-frame clones and leaves some out. The sample records 70,000 to 85,000 clones, 90% to 95% being singletons. The CDR3 contains 14 residues. In germline, CDR1 is MDHEN, CDR2 SYDVKM. After removal of 8 bases from V and 6 bases from J, the junction contained 9 bases not matched to a gene. This chain uses TRBV28 with TRBJ1-5; 8 nucleotides align to TRBD1. The specimen was peripheral blood, collected before pregnancy. The source of this sequence is a female donor with multiple sclerosis, enrolled in a pregnancy study. DNA of the CDR3: TGTGCCAGCGGTCCAGGGACAGGCAGTCAGCCCCAGCATTTT. This gives the protein CASGPGTGSQPQHF. Together with reference TRBV28 and TRBJ1-5, the CDR3 gives the full variable domain: DVKVTQSSRYLVKRTGEKVFLECVQDMDHENMFWYRQDPGLGLRLIYFSYDVKMKEKGDIPEGYSVSREKKERFSLILESASTNQTSMYLCASGPGTGSQPQHFGDGTRLSIL.